The 10 T cell receptor beta chains reported below all come from one sample, sequenced in a study of T cells in Graves' hyperthyroidism and ophthalmopathy. RNA transcripts yielded amplified TCR beta CDR3 regions. First-round RT-PCR with HTBI primers amplified the TCR CDR3 region. TCRdb ran MiXCR on the multiplex PCR reads and lists one entry per CDR3 protein. The data hold roughly 580,000 distinct CDR3 sequences, with approximately 15% observed a single time. Source material: blood. The receptors come from a woman in her twenties or thirties with Graves' hyperthyroidism that later progressed to Graves' ophthalmopathy.

This clonotype occurred many times. This chain connects TRBV12-3 or TRBV12-4 to TRBJ1-5; 7 bases map to TRBD1. The CDR3 extends over 15 amino acids. The V and J ends lost 6 bases and 2 bases, in that order; junction bases with no gene match: 7. The DNA of the CDR3 is TGTGCCAGCAGGGAACAGGGGACTGGCAATCAGCCCCAGCATTTT. This encodes CASREQGTGNQPQHF.

This clonotype was observed a handful of times. The chain uses TRBV4-2 and TRBJ2-7, with TRBD2 matching 7 bases. The germline V gene encodes CDR1 LGHNA and CDR2 YNFKEQ. The CDR3 sequence is 13 residues long. J was trimmed by 5 bases and V by 1 base; bases with no gene match: 2. The CDR3 loop is CASSQGAGDEQYF. Here the CDR3 DNA reads TGTGCCAGCAGCCAAGGGGCGGGAGACGAGCAGTACTTC.

This clonotype showed up many times. The genes are TRBV30 and TRBJ2-1, with D unresolved. Germline V gives CDR1 GTSNPN, CDR2 SVGIG (reference sequence). Trimming cost V 2 bases and J 8 bases, with 7 bases left between them. The CDR3 sequence is 11 residues long. The CDR3, as DNA: TGTGCCTGGAGTACCTCGGATGAGCAGTTCTTC. Translation: CAWSTSDEQFF.

The chain links TRBV6-5 to TRBJ1-4; possibly TRBD1 for D (5 bases). Germline loops: CDR1 MNHEY, CDR2 SVGAGI. V was shortened by 2 bases and J by 8 bases, with 12 bases between the two germline ends. This CDR3 contains 14 residues. CDR3 DNA: TGTGCCAGCAGTTACGGGGCCGAATGGGAAAAACTGTTTTTT. As protein: CASSYGAEWEKLFF.

This clonotype was picked up a small number of times. The rearrangement uses TRBV19 and TRBJ2-3; TRBD2 aligns across 13 bases. The CDR3 extends over 15 amino acids. V trimming: 7 bases; J trimming: 2 bases; junction bases outside the gene matches: 3. Germline-derived CDR1 and CDR2 are LNHDA and SQIVND (reference sequence). The CDR3 spells CASKLAGGTTDTQYF. For the CDR3, the DNA is TGTGCCAGTAAACTAGCGGGAGGGACCACAGATACGCAGTATTTT.

The J gene is TRBJ1-6, the V gene TRBV20-1; D unclear. Germline V CDR1 and CDR2: DFQATT, SNEGSKA (reference sequence). The CDR3 length is 12 residues. V was clipped by 7 bases and J by 7 bases, with 11 bases between them. CDR3 in DNA: TGCAGTGGTCGGGAAGGGAATTCACCCCTCCACTTT. It is translated as CSGREGNSPLHF.

This clonotype was counted at least ten times. The CDR3 nucleotides read TGTGCCAGCAGCGGATCCGGTGTGTACTGGGAGCAGTTCTTC. It codes for CASSGSGVYWEQFF. The chain has TRBV11-2 and TRBJ2-1; D gene unclear. The V end lost 5 bases, the J end lost 10 bases, and 18 bases lay between the germline ends. This CDR3 is 14 amino acids long. Germline-derived CDR1 and CDR2 are SGHAT and FQNNGV.

This clonotype was observed many times. J is TRBJ1-1 and V is TRBV11-2; D is undetermined. V lost 5 bases, J lost 0 bases, and 22 bases lay in between. CDR1 SGHAT and CDR2 FQNNGV come from the germline V gene. CDR3 length: 18 residues. The CDR3 is CASSPHSLFGSMNTEAFF. CDR3 coding DNA: TGTGCCAGCAGCCCGCACTCCCTCTTCGGTTCAATGAACACTGAAGCTTTCTTT.

This clonotype was seen repeatedly, ten times or more. The chain joins TRBV19 to TRBJ2-1, with 7 bases lining up with TRBD1. The CDR3 has 15 residues. J gave up 8 bases and V 3 bases, and 10 bases lay outside the gene matches. The germline gives CDR1 LNHDA, CDR2 SQIVND (reference sequence). The CDR3 here is CASSMGRGRVDEQFF. As DNA, the CDR3 is TGTGCCAGTAGTATGGGAAGGGGGCGGGTTGATGAGCAGTTCTTC.

This clonotype was seen only a few times. The chain recombines TRBV19 with TRBJ2-1; 9 positions agree with TRBD1. CDR1 and CDR2 (germline): LNHDA, SQIVND (reference sequence). The CDR3 contains 12 residues. The V segment lost 9 bases and the J segment 7 bases; nucleotides outside the gene matches: 4. CDR3 amino acids: CARDRGMNEQFF. In DNA, the CDR3 is TGTGCCAGGGACAGGGGAATGAATGAGCAGTTCTTC.